This T cell receptor (beta chain) was sequenced for a study of memory CD4+ T cells and cytomegalovirus serostatus (dated by TCRdb to between 2018 and 2021). As for the study more broadly: The approximately 35 healthy Belgian adults in the cohort included 9 who were CMV seropositive and roughly 25 who were CMV seronegative. To replicate a published TCR-based CMV serostatus classifier, the researchers sequenced the CD4+ memory TCRbeta repertoires of a Belgian cohort whose cytomegalovirus serostatus was known. What the study reported, not specific to this receptor: A median bootstrapped AUC of around 0.95 with a 95% CI of 0.76-1.00 was achieved on the Belgian cohort by the original-framework classifier. For predicting CMV serostatus, the median bootstrapped AUC was roughly 0.96 using the original framework and 0.91 using a US-trained random forest. The results were read as suggesting that the CMV-associated TCR signature is, for the most part, present in the CD4+ memory repertoire. Only CD4+CD45RO+ memory cells were sequenced, in contrast to the original study, which included naive and memory CD4+ and CD8+ populations. Among the 150 to 200 previously reported CMV-associated TCRbeta sequences, some 69 showed up in the CD4+ memory repertoires, with each one found in between one and five individuals.

Single viable CD3+CD4+CD8-CD45RO+ cells were sorted as memory CD4+ T cells on a FACSAria II. CMV serostatus was determined with a Roche Elecsys assay detecting serum IgG against CMV pp150, pp28, p38 and p52. Once the samples were thawed, total CD4+ T cells were enriched through positive selection using CD4 magnetic microbeads. The samples came from a separate study whose specific focus was interrogating the CD4+ T cell memory repertoire. Peripheral blood mononuclear cells were isolated and cryopreserved following standard operating procedures; serum was stored at -80 °C. CD3-PerCP (BW264/56), CD4-APC (RPA-T4), CD45RO-PE (UCHT1) and CD8-Pacific Orange (3B5) antibodies were used for staining, and non-viable cells were excluded with Sytox blue. The Quick-DNA Microprep Kit was used to extract genomic DNA from the sorted cells. TCRbeta DNA was amplified with the immunoSEQ hsTCRbeta kit following the manufacturer's protocol. TCRbeta libraries were sequenced on an Illumina MiSeq instrument. In the source study's methods: After out-of-frame sequences were removed, 2 million to 2.5 million distinct TCRbeta sequences remained, averaging about 67,000 per individual. Two values were used to score each individual: the count of 164 previously reported CMV-associated TCRbeta sequences and the total count of productive distinct TCRbeta sequences. A beta-binomial model was reimplemented in Python, and scikit-learn random forests with default parameters were trained on data from the US cohort. Classifier performance on the Belgian cohort was reported as the median AUC with percentile confidence intervals calculated over 10,000 bootstrap iterations. Drawn from immuneACCESS, this table holds only the in-frame rearrangements with V and J called that TCRdb kept. Clones are partly lost; checked studies trace under half to an unresolved V gene and leave the rest unexplained. The V and J calls and the clone size are those of that table, but D and trimming were determined from the DNA. Across this sample there are 50,000 to 75,000 clones, with approximately 78% seen only once. In total, the top ten clones hold approximately 0.92% of the sample.

The CDR3 numbers 17 residues from cysteine through phenylalanine. Solely the CDR3 DNA is kept, with 51 bases framed from the first base. The germline V gene encodes CDR1 MDHEN and CDR2 SYDVKM. The junction carries 23 bases between V and J, which are trimmed by 5 bases and 7 bases respectively. Comment on this clone: Its target antigen remains unknown. No quality values exist for individual bases; no much larger clone is one base distant.

The sample comprised memory CD4+ T cells from blood. The rearrangement joined TRBV28 to TRBJ2-2; possibly the D gene is TRBD1, per 5 matching bases. The clonotype originates from an adult in good health and CMV-seronegative. DNA sequence: TGTGCCAGCAGTGAACCCCGTGGGGCTAGGGGTCGCGGGGAGCTGTTTTTT. This sequence encodes CASSEPRGARGRGELFF.